This T cell receptor beta chain is from a study of cytomegalovirus exposure and HLA in healthy donors. Points from the study as a whole: TCR beta chain V- and J-gene trimming was linked, in a later analysis, to a missense variant in DCLRE1C.

There are 15 residues in the CDR3. The germline V gene has CDR1 SNHLY and CDR2 FYNNEI. The germline V and J ends were trimmed by 4 bases and 3 bases, with 15 bases remaining between them. Turning to this clone: The antigen is undetermined.

Every donor was a healthy person donating bone marrow. Donors showed nominal health when sampled, although they likely had unrecorded immune exposures. PCR amplification relied on 60 Vbeta primers (plus 13 Jbeta primers). This table comes from immunoSEQ multiplex PCR, and its TCRdb copy is limited to in-frame clones, with some not included. The sample consists of about 220,000 clones, approximately 80% of them appearing once. The receptor comes from a boy aged 2-15 years in good health and CMV-seronegative. The sequencing input was PBMCs. The chain combines TRBV2 with TRBJ1-1, with D unresolved. The CDR3 spells CASSVTWGVDTEAFF. DNA for the CDR3: TGTGCCAGCAGTGTGACCTGGGGAGTGGACACTGAAGCTTTCTTT.